The 28 T cell receptor beta chains below were found in one sample sequenced in a study of T cell repertoires and HLA-DP antigens. The method was immunoSEQ multiplex PCR; TCRdb's version includes in-frame clones alone and lacks a portion of them. The sample lists 65,000 to 90,000 clones, 80% occurring once. Their antigen targets remain unknown. The sequencing input was CD4+ T cells from PBMCs. These receptors were collected from a man in his sixties in good health and CMV-seronegative.

The rearrangement links TRBV11-3 to TRBJ2-2; D is unclear. Per the germline V gene, CDR1 is SGHNT and CDR2 is YENEEA. The CDR3 length is 13 residues. V was trimmed by 6 bases and J by 8 bases, leaving 13 bases between them. CDR3 sequence reads: CASSLSATGELFF. CDR3 sequence (DNA): TGTGCCAGCAGTCTGTCCGCGACAGGGGAGCTGTTTTTT.

The table lists this clone with a few counts. The chain has TRBV19 and TRBJ2-2; D is possibly TRBD2 (5 bases). This CDR3 region has 14 residues. V gave up 7 bases and J gave up 6 bases, with 15 bases separating them. The germline gives CDR1 LNHDA, CDR2 SQIVND (reference sequence). The CDR3, as DNA: TGTGCCAGTACCCTCGGCGGAGGCGCCGGGGAGCTGTTTTTT. It specifies CASTLGGGAGELFF.

With respect to this clone: Germline is not matched at one junction end, which may reflect a read error. The chain recombines TRBV11-2 with TRBJ1-2; D is undetermined. CDR1 SGHAT and CDR2 FQNNGV come from the germline V gene. The CDR3 covers 16 residues. The CDR3 nucleotides are TGTGCCAGCAGCTCCATGGACCAAAGACCTAATTATGGCTACACCTTC. This codes for CASSSMDQRPNYGYTF.

The chain is built from TRBV11-3 and TRBJ2-3, with TRBD2 matching over 12 bases. In germline, CDR1 is SGHNT, CDR2 YENEEA. V trimming: 5 bases; J trimming: 0 bases; junction bases outside the gene matches: 3. CDR3 length: 16 residues. CDR3 sequence: CASSPGTSGSTDTQYF. CDR3 sequence (DNA): TGTGCCAGCAGCCCCGGGACTAGCGGGAGCACAGATACGCAGTATTTT.

This chain connects TRBV7-6 to TRBJ1-5; D uncertain. Between the trimmed V and J ends, which lost 0 bases and 7 bases, there was a span of 10 bases. This CDR3 spans 14 amino acids. CDR1 and CDR2 from the germline V gene are SGHVS and FNYEAQ. In DNA, the CDR3 is TGTGCCAGCAGCTTAGCACCAGGCGACCAGCCCCAGCATTTT. Its translation is CASSLAPGDQPQHF.

V usage is TRBV19 and J usage is TRBJ1-1, with a weak D call TRBD1 (6 bases). The CDR3 is made up of 14 amino acids. Trimming left V 4 bases short and J 2 bases short, with 11 bases between. Germline V gene data show CDR1 as LNHDA and CDR2 as SQIVND (reference sequence). CDR3 in DNA: TGTGCCAGTAGTAGGGCAGGGGCAAACACTGAAGCTTTCTTT. The encoded protein is CASSRAGANTEAFF.

The V call is TRBV4-3, the J call TRBJ2-2; D uncertain. The CDR3 is 14 residues long. V lost 1 base, J lost 8 bases, and 11 bases lay in between. The germline gives CDR1 LGHNA, CDR2 YSLEER. CDR3 residues: CASSQGPMSGELFF. CDR3 DNA: TGCGCCAGCAGCCAAGGCCCAATGTCTGGGGAGCTGTTTTTT.

This chain links TRBV7-2 with TRBJ2-7; D unclear. The CDR3 runs to 13 residues. Trimming left V 2 bases short and J 4 bases short, with 9 bases between. Germline CDR1 reads SGHTA; CDR2 reads FQGNSA. CDR3 amino acids: CASSLTDQYEQYF. CDR3 DNA sequence: TGTGCCAGCAGCTTAACCGACCAATACGAGCAGTACTTC.

This clone was seen a few times. V gene TRBV7-2 combines with J gene TRBJ2-5; no clear D gene. V was trimmed by 3 bases and J by 5 bases, leaving 10 bases between them. The CDR3 is made up of 13 amino acids. CDR1 and CDR2 from the germline V gene are SGHTA and FQGNSA. In DNA, the CDR3 is TGTGCCAGCAGCTTTGCTCTCGGGGAGACCCAGTACTTC. Its protein product is CASSFALGETQYF.

The CDR3 DNA reads TGTGCCAGCAGCCCCCGGACTAGCGGGGGGGGAATAGCCAAAAACATTCAGTACTTC. Translation: CASSPRTSGGGIAKNIQYF. This rearrangement joins TRBV7-2 to TRBJ2-4, with TRBD2 matching over 15 bases. The CDR3 consists of 19 residues. Unmatched junction bases numbered 8, after V lost 5 bases and J lost 0 bases. Germline V CDR1 and CDR2: SGHTA, FQGNSA.

The gene calls are TRBV6-6 and TRBJ1-4; D is possibly TRBD1 (5 bases). Looked up from germline, CDR1 is MNHNY and CDR2 is SVGAGI (reference sequence). Trimming pared 6 bases from V and 10 bases from J, leaving 15 bases between. The CDR3 is 13 residues long. CDR3 sequence reads: CASSRGLQGKLFF. The CDR3 DNA is TGTGCCAGCAGCCGGGGCCTTCAAGGAAAACTGTTTTTT.

The chain has TRBV5-1 and TRBJ1-4; D is perhaps TRBD1 (6 bases). Germline V gene data show CDR1 as SGHRS and CDR2 as YFSETQ. The CDR3 spans 15 residues. V was clipped by 0 bases and J by 8 bases, with 14 bases between them. CDR3 region: CASSLGTGTHEKLFF. The CDR3 nucleotides read TGCGCCAGCAGCTTGGGAACAGGGACCCACGAAAAACTGTTTTTT. Together with reference TRBV5-1 and TRBJ1-4, the CDR3 gives the full variable domain: KAGVTQTPRYLIKTRGQQVTLSCSPISGHRSVSWYQQTPGQGLQFLFEYFSETQRNKGNFPGRFSGRQFSNSRSEMNVSTLELGDSALYLCASSLGTGTHEKLFFGSGTQLSVL.

This clone was seen only once. The gene calls are TRBV19 and TRBJ1-1, with D tentatively TRBD1 (6 bases). Trimming stripped 3 bases from V and 4 bases from J, with 12 bases between. CDR1 and CDR2 from the germline V gene are LNHDA and SQIVND (reference sequence). There are 14 residues in the CDR3. In DNA form, the CDR3 reads TGTGCCAGTAGTATCGTGGGGGCGCCCACTGAAGCTTTCTTT. This codes for CASSIVGAPTEAFF.

CDR3 residues: CAISESTGVGYTF. The CDR3 bases are TGTGCCATCAGTGAGTCGACAGGGGTCGGCTACACCTTC. The chain carries TRBV10-3 and TRBJ1-2; TRBD1 aligns across 8 bases. The CDR3 extends over 13 amino acids. V was clipped by 0 bases and J by 8 bases; unmatched bases: 2. Looked up from germline, CDR1 is ENHRY and CDR2 is SYGVKD.

This clone came up a few times. The rearrangement joins TRBV28 to TRBJ1-2, with D perhaps matching TRBD1 (5 bases). Per the germline V gene, CDR1 is MDHEN and CDR2 is SYDVKM. The V end lost 3 bases, the J end lost 7 bases, and 18 bases lay between the germline ends. The CDR3 consists of 15 residues. The CDR3 DNA follows: TGTGCCAGCAGTTTTGGGGCAGGGCTAGGTGGTGGCTACACCTTC. As protein: CASSFGAGLGGGYTF.

V is TRBV6-5 and J is TRBJ2-4, with D possibly matching TRBD2 (5 bases). Germline V gene sequence: CDR1 MNHEY, CDR2 SVGAGI. The V and J ends lost 8 bases and 2 bases respectively, with 13 bases between them. CDR3 length: 14 residues. The CDR3 sequence is CASWSGVTKNIQYF. The CDR3 coding sequence is TGTGCCAGCTGGTCCGGGGTTACCAAAAACATTCAGTACTTC.

This chain connects TRBV28 to TRBJ2-7, with D possibly TRBD1 on 6 matching bases. Deletions cut 5 bases from V and 7 bases from J, with 12 bases between. CDR1 and CDR2 from the germline V gene are MDHEN and SYDVKM. CDR3 size: 12 residues. DNA for the CDR3: TGTGCCAGCAGTATCACAGGGTTTGAGCAGTACTTC. Encoded protein: CASSITGFEQYF.

The V and J genes are TRBV11-2 and TRBJ2-5, with a possible D match to TRBD1 (6 bases). V lost 8 bases, J lost 5 bases, and 24 bases lay in between. This CDR3 is built from 16 residues. Germline V gene data show CDR1 as SGHAT and CDR2 as FQNNGV. The CDR3 region has the DNA TGTGCCAGCTCTATTGGACAGCCAGGGAGTTGGGAGACCCAGTACTTC. This codes for CASSIGQPGSWETQYF.

This clone has a single count. The V call is TRBV11-2, the J call TRBJ1-4; D perhaps matches TRBD1 (6 bases). The V gene's germline CDR1 is SGHAT and CDR2 FQNNGV. The ends were cut back, 1 base at V and 5 bases at J, with 11 bases in the middle. The CDR3 contains 15 residues. In DNA form, the CDR3 reads TGTGCCAGCAGCTTAGGGGGGCGCGGGAATGAAAAACTGTTTTTT. It codes for CASSLGGRGNEKLFF.

J is TRBJ1-5 and V is TRBV19; a weak D match, TRBD1 (5 bases). Germline V gives CDR1 LNHDA, CDR2 SQIVND (reference sequence). The CDR3 has 14 residues. V was trimmed by 5 bases and J by 1 base, leaving 9 bases between them. CDR3 sequence (DNA): TGTGCCAGTAGTCCTTGGGGGAGCAATCAGCCCCAGCATTTT. Amino acids: CASSPWGSNQPQHF.

The chain carries TRBV15 and TRBJ2-3; 7 nucleotides line up with TRBD1. Germline CDR1 and CDR2: LNHNV and YYDKDF (reference sequence). V gave up 1 base and J gave up 1 base; unmatched junction bases: 5. The CDR3 covers 16 residues. DNA for the CDR3: TGTGCCACCAGCAGAGGAGGGGGCGCCGGCACAGATACGCAGTATTTT. Encoded protein: CATSRGGGAGTDTQYF.

This chain links TRBV7-9 with TRBJ1-1; D uncertain. Looked up from germline, CDR1 is SEHNR and CDR2 is FQNEAQ (reference sequence). The CDR3 length is 14 residues. The V end lost 5 bases, the J end lost 4 bases, and 14 bases lay between the germline ends. The CDR3 spells CASSVTPWGTEAFF. The DNA of the CDR3 is TGTGCCAGCAGCGTGACTCCTTGGGGCACTGAAGCTTTCTTT.

The rearrangement joins TRBV19 to TRBJ2-2; D could derive from TRBD1 or TRBD2 (5 bases each). With 1 base removed from V and 5 bases from J, the gap between germline ends came to 8 bases. This CDR3 has 14 residues. CDR1 is LNHDA, CDR2 SQIVND, per germline (reference sequence). The CDR3 coding sequence is TGTGCCAGTAGTATAGGGGGGATGACCGGGGAGCTGTTTTTT. This encodes CASSIGGMTGELFF.

V is TRBV6-5 and J is TRBJ2-6; the D gene is possibly TRBD1 (6 bases). The germline gives CDR1 MNHEY, CDR2 SVGAGI. V lost 8 bases to trimming and J lost 2 bases, with 13 bases between them. The CDR3 has 15 amino acids. CDR3 nucleotide sequence: TGTGCCAGCGGACCCAGGGGAACTGGGGCCAACGTCCTGACTTTC. This translates into CASGPRGTGANVLTF.

V gene TRBV5-4 combines with J gene TRBJ2-5; weak D call: TRBD1 (5 bases). The CDR3 is 13 amino acids. Germline CDR1 reads SGHNT; CDR2 reads YYREEE (reference sequence). V shed 0 bases and J shed 4 bases, with 7 bases lying between them. CDR3 sequence: CASSLEGAETQYF. CDR3 nucleotides: TGTGCCAGCAGCTTGGAAGGGGCAGAGACCCAGTACTTC.

V and J are TRBV19 and TRBJ2-4, with D tentatively TRBD2 (6 bases). The CDR3 sequence is 15 residues long. Germline CDR1 is LNHDA and CDR2 is SQIVND (reference sequence). Trimming took off 3 bases at V and 3 bases at J, with 12 bases between the two ends. The CDR3: CASSIGGNGKNIQYF. The CDR3 DNA reads TGTGCCAGTAGTATCGGAGGGAATGGCAAAAACATTCAGTACTTC. Full variable domain (outside the CDR3, taken from reference TRBV19 and TRBJ2-4): DGGITQSPKYLFRKEGQNVTLSCEQNLNHDAMYWYRQDPGQGLRLIYYSQIVNDFQKGDIAEGYSVSREKKESFPLTVTSAQKNPTAFYLCASSIGGNGKNIQYFGAGTRLSVL.

The V call is TRBV2, the J call TRBJ1-3, with D unclear. The ends were cut back, 4 bases at V and 2 bases at J, with 9 bases in the middle. The CDR3 is 14 residues long. Germline V gives CDR1 SNHLY, CDR2 FYNNEI. The CDR3 spells CASSGSAAGNTIYF. CDR3 sequence (DNA): TGTGCCAGCAGTGGGTCAGCCGCTGGAAACACCATATATTTT.

The chain couples TRBV2 to TRBJ2-5; 10 nucleotides agree with TRBD1. Trimming took 11 bases from V and 6 from J; bases not matched to a gene: 12. This CDR3 is 14 amino acids long. CDR1 SNHLY and CDR2 FYNNEI come from the germline V gene. CDR3 in amino acids: CAGRQGAGQKTQYF. In DNA, the CDR3 is TGTGCCGGAAGACAGGGGGCAGGTCAAAAGACCCAGTACTTC.